Listed below are T cell receptor beta chains from one sample, sequenced in a study of cytomegalovirus exposure and HLA in healthy donors. The table came from immunoSEQ multiplex PCR; TCRdb's copy has only in-frame clones and leaves some out. Of more than 90,000 clones in the sample, approximately 91% were seen once. The sample consisted of PBMCs. All receptors derive from a young man in good health and CMV-seropositive. Each CDR3 is given with its conserved first and last residue. A D gene is named only where the DNA matches it firmly. Some rows mark clone size as missing; the rest say once, few, many or name a class of expanded clone.

TRBJ2-1 . TRBV15 13 TRBD2 TGTGCCACCTGGACTAGCCGCCGCAACGAGCAGTTCTTC CATWTSRRNEQFF
TRBJ2-7 . TRBV11-2 15 . TGTGCCAGCAGCCTTGATGCAGGGGACCCCTACGAGCAGTACTTC CASSLDAGDPYEQYF
TRBJ2-5 . TRBV28 14 . TGTGCCAGCAGTTTATGGGCGGAACAAGAGACCCAGTACTTC CASSLWAEQETQYF
TRBJ1-1 . TRBV28 15 . TGTGCCAGCAGTTCCCTCGAAGGTCAGACAACTGAAGCTTTCTTT CASSSLEGQTTEAFF
TRBJ2-3 once TRBV5-1 16 . TGCGCCAGCAGCTTAGGGACACAGCGAAGCACAGATACGCAGTATTTT CASSLGTQRSTDTQYF
TRBJ2-5 . TRBV5-1 15 TRBD1 TGCGCCAGCAGCTTGGGGACAGGGGGGCCAGAGACCCAGTACTTC CASSLGTGGPETQYF
TRBJ2-5 . TRBV27 16 TRBD1 TGTGCCAGCAGTAATCATCCGAAACAGGGGAAGGAGACCCAGTACTTC CASSNHPKQGKETQYF
TRBJ2-5 . TRBV13 13 TRBD1 TGTGCCAGCAGCTCGGGGACAGGGAATGTCCAGTACTTC CASSSGTGNVQYF
TRBJ2-7 few TRBV6-4 14 TRBD2 TGTGCCAGCAGTGAATTCGCGGGGGGCTACGAGCAGTACTTC CASSEFAGGYEQYF
TRBJ1-5 . TRBV7-8 12 . TGTGCCAGCAGCCTCGGAGAAGGACCCCAGCATTTT CASSLGEGPQHF
TRBJ2-3 once TRBV6-1 17 TRBD2 TGTGCCAGCAGTGAATTCGGTGGCGGGGGGGCCACCAGTACGCAGTATTTT CASSEFGGGGATSTQYF
TRBJ2-7 . TRBV11-2 16 . TGTGCCAGCAGAAAAATACCACGGGGGACGCACTACGAGCAGTACTTC CASRKIPRGTHYEQYF
TRBJ2-7 . TRBV27 14 TRBD2 TGTGCCAGCAGGTTACTAGCGGGGGGTAACGAGCAGTACTTC CASRLLAGGNEQYF
TRBJ1-2 . TRBV28 15 . TGTGCCAGCAGTTTCTCCAGGGAACAAAGCTATGGCTACACCTTC CASSFSREQSYGYTF
TRBJ2-7 . TRBV27 16 . TGTGCCAGCAGTTCCAACCCCGTCCCCCGGCGGGACGAGCAGTACTTC CASSSNPVPRRDEQYF
TRBJ2-7 . TRBV7-2 14 . TGTGCCAGCAGCCCAAGGCGGGACGCCTACGAGCAGTACTTC CASSPRRDAYEQYF
TRBJ2-5 . TRBV5-6 15 TRBD2 TGTGCCAGCAGCCGGGGGGTAGGGGATCCGGAGACCCAGTACTTC CASSRGVGDPETQYF
TRBJ2-1 . TRBV4-2 17 TRBD2 TGTGCCAGCAGCCAAGCCTCTAGCGGGGGTTTATACAATGAGCAGTTCTTC CASSQASSGGLYNEQFF
TRBJ1-1 . TRBV5-4 15 TRBD1 TGTGCCAGCAGCGCGGTACAGGGGGCGAACACTGAAGCTTTCTTT CASSAVQGANTEAFF
TRBJ1-6 . TRBV5-1 16 TRBD1 TGCGCCAGCAGCTTAGACAGGGGCCCCTCTAATTCACCCCTCCACTTT CASSLDRGPSNSPLHF
TRBJ2-1 . TRBV27 15 TRBD1 TGTGCCAGCAGTTTTCGACAGGGGGCCTACAATGAGCAGTTCTTC CASSFRQGAYNEQFF
TRBJ1-3 . TRBV5-6 18 TRBD1 TGTGCCAGCAGCCCGGCGGTAGGGGGCCTCCGCTCTGGAAACACCATATATTTT CASSPAVGGLRSGNTIYF
TRBJ1-5 . TRBV30 15 . TGTGCCTGGAGCCAGAGCGGGCTGGTGGTTCAGCCCCAGCATTTT CAWSQSGLVVQPQHF
TRBJ1-1 . TRBV27 13 . TGTGCCAGCAGTTTTGGAGAGAACACTGAAGCTTTCTTT CASSFGENTEAFF
TRBJ2-1 . TRBV27 16 . TGTGCCAGCAGCCCCCATGCGGCTTACACCTACAATGAGCAGTTCTTC CASSPHAAYTYNEQFF
TRBJ1-4 . TRBV5-6 12 . TGTGCCAGCAGCATAACGGGGGAAAAACTGTTTTTT CASSITGEKLFF
TRBJ2-1 . TRBV4-1 16 TRBD2 TGCGCCAGCAAAGCGGGGGGGAGTAATTCCTACAATGAGCAGTTCTTC CASKAGGSNSYNEQFF
TRBJ2-5 . TRBV4-1 15 TRBD1 TGCGCCAGCAGCCATAACAGGGGTGACCAAGAGACCCAGTACTTC CASSHNRGDQETQYF
TRBJ2-5 few TRBV14 14 . TGTGCCAGCAGCCACATATACAGGTCTGAGACCCAGTACTTC CASSHIYRSETQYF
TRBJ1-5 . TRBV4-2 15 . TGTGCCAGCAGCCAAGATTACAGGGACAATCAGCCCCAGCATTTT CASSQDYRDNQPQHF
TRBJ2-5 . TRBV2 18 . TGTGCCAGCAGTTCTGGTTCGAGGGGGTGGGGGTACCAAGAGACCCAGTACTTC CASSSGSRGWGYQETQYF
TRBJ1-4 . TRBV7-9 16 . TGTGCCAGCAGCTCCAGGGGAAATTCAACTAATGAAAAACTGTTTTTT CASSSRGNSTNEKLFF
TRBJ1-6 . TRBV28 13 TRBD1 TGTGCCAGCAGCGGGGACAGGGACTCACCCCTCCACTTT CASSGDRDSPLHF
TRBJ1-2 . TRBV7-9 16 . TGTGCCAGCAGCTTAGAGGCTGTCTGGGGGGAATATGGCTACACCTTC CASSLEAVWGEYGYTF
TRBJ2-2 . TRBV4-1 16 . TGCGCCAGCAGCCAAGGGGGAGGGGGGCTGGGCGGGGAGCTGTTTTTT CASSQGGGGLGGELFF
TRBJ2-1 . TRBV7-8 12 . TGTGCCAGCAGCTTATTTGGTAGTGGGCAGTTCTTC CASSLFGSGQFF
TRBJ1-2 . TRBV11-2 13 . TGTGCCAGCAGCCTTAACAAGGACTTCGCCTACACCTTC CASSLNKDFAYTF
TRBJ2-1 . TRBV5-4 16 TRBD2 TGTGCCAGCAGCTTGTACTCTAGCGGAAACTACAATGAGCAGTTCTTC CASSLYSSGNYNEQFF
TRBJ2-4 . TRBV5-4 15 TRBD2 TGTGCCAGCAGCTGGGGGGAGGGAGGCAAAAACATTCAGTACTTC CASSWGEGGKNIQYF
TRBJ1-1 . TRBV4-1 14 . TGCGCCAGCAGCCAAGAATCAAAGAACACTGAAGCTTTCTTT CASSQESKNTEAFF
TRBJ2-7 once TRBV29-1 14 . TGCAGCGTTGAACTCCAGAGGGATTCCTACGAGCAGTACTTC CSVELQRDSYEQYF
TRBJ2-2 . TRBV13 14 . TGTGCCAGCAGCTCGACAGAAAACACCGGGGAGCTGTTTTTT CASSSTENTGELFF
TRBJ1-5 . TRBV6-1 11 . TGTGCCACCGACCTAGAGCAGCCCCAGCATTTT CATDLEQPQHF